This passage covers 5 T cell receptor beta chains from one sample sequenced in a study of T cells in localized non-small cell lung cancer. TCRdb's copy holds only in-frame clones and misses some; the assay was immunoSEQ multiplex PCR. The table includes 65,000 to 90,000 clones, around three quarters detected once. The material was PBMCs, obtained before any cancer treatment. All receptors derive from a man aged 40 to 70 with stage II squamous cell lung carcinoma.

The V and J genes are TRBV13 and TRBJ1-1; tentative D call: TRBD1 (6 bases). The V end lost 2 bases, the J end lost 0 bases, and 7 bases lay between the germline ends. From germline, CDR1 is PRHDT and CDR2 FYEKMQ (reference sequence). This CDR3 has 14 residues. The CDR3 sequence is CASSLTGLNTEAFF. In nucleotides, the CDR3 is TGTGCCAGCAGCTTAACAGGGTTGAACACTGAAGCTTTCTTT.

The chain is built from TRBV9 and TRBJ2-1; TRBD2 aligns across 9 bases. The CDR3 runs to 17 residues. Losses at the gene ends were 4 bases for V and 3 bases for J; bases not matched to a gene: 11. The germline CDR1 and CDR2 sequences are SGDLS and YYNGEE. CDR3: CASSPQGGTSSYNEQFF. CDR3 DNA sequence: TGTGCCAGCAGCCCACAAGGGGGGACTAGCAGCTACAATGAGCAGTTCTTC.

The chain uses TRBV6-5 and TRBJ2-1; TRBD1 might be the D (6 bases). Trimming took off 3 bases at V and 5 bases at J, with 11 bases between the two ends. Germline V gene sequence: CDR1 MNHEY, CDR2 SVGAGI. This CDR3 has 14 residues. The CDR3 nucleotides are TGTGCCAGCAGTTATCAGGACAGCAACAATGAGCAGTTCTTC. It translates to CASSYQDSNNEQFF.

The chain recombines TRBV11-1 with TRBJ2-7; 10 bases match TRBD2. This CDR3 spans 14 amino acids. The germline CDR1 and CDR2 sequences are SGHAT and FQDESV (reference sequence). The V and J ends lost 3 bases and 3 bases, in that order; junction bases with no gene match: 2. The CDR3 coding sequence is TGTGCCAGCAGCTTCTGGACTAGCGGCTACGAGCAGTACTTC. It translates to CASSFWTSGYEQYF.

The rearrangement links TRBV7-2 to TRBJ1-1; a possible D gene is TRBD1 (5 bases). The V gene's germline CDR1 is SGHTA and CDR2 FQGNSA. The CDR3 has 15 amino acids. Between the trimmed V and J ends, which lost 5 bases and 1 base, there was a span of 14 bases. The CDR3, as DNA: TGTGCCAGCAGCAACGGGGGGGGTTGGAACACTGAAGCTTTCTTT. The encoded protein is CASSNGGGWNTEAFF.